Sequencing of this T cell receptor beta chain was carried out in a study of T cells in localized non-small cell lung cancer. Findings and caveats of the study: Appearing in adjacent lung were a median about 59 of the top 100 tumor clones. Overall survival was longer when the density of T cells in the blood was higher. Uninvolved adjacent lung had higher T cell clonality than tumor and all other tissues.

This clone showed up just a few times. Antigen unknown. Profiling relied on immunoSEQ multiplex PCR, and the TCRdb table lists in-frame clones only, not all of them. This table holds fewer than 800 clones, 20% to 30% found once. Trimming took 2 bases from V and 0 from J, leaving 14 bases between them. This CDR3 is 17 amino acids long. CDR1 MDHEN and CDR2 SYDVKM come from the germline V gene. This receptor was obtained from a woman aged 35 to 70 with stage I squamous cell lung carcinoma. This specimen was normal lung tissue next to the tumor, taken before any cancer treatment. V and J are TRBV28 and TRBJ1-3; TRBD1 might be the D (5 bases). The CDR3 here is CASSLEWRGPSGNTIYF. The CDR3 DNA is TGTGCCAGCAGTTTAGAGTGGAGGGGTCCCTCTGGAAACACCATATATTTT. Drawing the rest from reference TRBV28 and TRBJ1-3, the complete variable domain is DVKVTQSSRYLVKRTGEKVFLECVQDMDHENMFWYRQDPGLGLRLIYFSYDVKMKEKGDIPEGYSVSREKKERFSLILESASTNQTSMYLCASSLEWRGPSGNTIYFGEGSWLTVV.